A selection of T cell receptor beta chains follows, all from one sample in a study of blood T cell repertoires in COVID-19. Data came from immunoSEQ multiplex PCR; TCRdb stores just in-frame clones and leaves some out. The table records about 160,000 clones, around 84% of them present only once. The sequenced sample was peripheral blood. The receptors were gathered from an elderly woman with acute or convalescent COVID-19. CDR3s include the opening cysteine and the closing phenylalanine or tryptophan. The D gene is left open where the match is weak. Clone size is not always given. Where it is, it says once, few, many or a class for expanded clones.

abundance: .; d_gene: .; v_gene: TRBV28; j_gene: TRBJ1-1; CDR3aa: CASRPTWTANTEAFF; CDR3nt: TGTGCCAGCAGACCGACCTGGACAGCGAACACTGAAGCTTTCTTT
abundance: .; d_gene: .; v_gene: TRBV28; j_gene: TRBJ1-6; CDR3aa: CASSRGDWKNSPLHF; CDR3nt: TGTGCCAGCAGCCGCGGGGATTGGAAGAATTCACCCCTCCACTTT
abundance: .; d_gene: .; v_gene: TRBV6-2/TRBV6-3; j_gene: TRBJ1-5; CDR3aa: CASSPNRVDSQPQHF; CDR3nt: TGTGCCAGCAGTCCCAACAGGGTTGATAGTCAGCCCCAGCATTTT
abundance: .; d_gene: TRBD1; v_gene: TRBV18; j_gene: TRBJ1-5; CDR3aa: CASSLSGTGGNQPQHF; CDR3nt: TGTGCCAGCTCACTCTCCGGGACAGGGGGTAATCAGCCCCAGCATTTT
abundance: .; d_gene: TRBD2; v_gene: TRBV5-4; j_gene: TRBJ2-1; CDR3aa: CASSLLAGDTNEQFF; CDR3nt: TGTGCCAGCAGCTTACTAGCGGGAGATACCAATGAGCAGTTCTTC
abundance: .; d_gene: .; v_gene: TRBV15; j_gene: TRBJ2-7; CDR3aa: CATSSGTLNYEQYF; CDR3nt: TGTGCCACCAGCAGCGGTACCTTAAACTACGAGCAGTACTTC
abundance: .; d_gene: TRBD1; v_gene: TRBV7-2; j_gene: TRBJ2-3; CDR3aa: CASSLWTGRTDTQYF; CDR3nt: TGTGCCAGCAGCTTGTGGACAGGGAGGACAGATACGCAGTATTTT
abundance: .; d_gene: TRBD1; v_gene: TRBV5-4; j_gene: TRBJ1-6; CDR3aa: CASSSVAGQGKSPLHF; CDR3nt: TGTGCCAGCAGCTCCGTGGCGGGACAGGGTAAATCACCCCTCCACTTT
abundance: .; d_gene: .; v_gene: TRBV6-5; j_gene: TRBJ1-1; CDR3aa: CASRRDYRTEAFF; CDR3nt: TGTGCCAGCAGGAGGGATTATCGGACTGAAGCTTTCTTT
abundance: .; d_gene: .; v_gene: TRBV7-9; j_gene: TRBJ2-3; CDR3aa: CASSLDPSRTDTQYF; CDR3nt: TGTGCCAGCAGCTTAGATCCCAGTCGCACAGATACGCAGTATTTT
abundance: .; d_gene: .; v_gene: TRBV30; j_gene: TRBJ1-5; CDR3aa: CAWRETVSNQPQHF; CDR3nt: TGTGCCTGGAGGGAAACAGTTAGCAATCAGCCCCAGCATTTT
abundance: .; d_gene: TRBD1; v_gene: TRBV29-1; j_gene: TRBJ1-1; CDR3aa: CSVSRDRVSEAFF; CDR3nt: TGCAGCGTCTCCCGGGACAGGGTATCTGAAGCTTTCTTT
abundance: .; d_gene: TRBD1; v_gene: TRBV7-9; j_gene: TRBJ1-5; CDR3aa: CASSPGQGTNQPQHF; CDR3nt: TGTGCCAGCAGCCCCGGACAGGGGACCAATCAGCCCCAGCATTTT
abundance: .; d_gene: .; v_gene: TRBV28; j_gene: TRBJ2-7; CDR3aa: CASSLRSYEQYF; CDR3nt: TGTGCCAGCAGTTTGCGATCCTACGAGCAGTACTTC
abundance: once; d_gene: TRBD1; v_gene: TRBV6-5; j_gene: TRBJ2-3; CDR3aa: CASSYRGLGTDTQYF; CDR3nt: TGTGCCAGCAGCTACAGGGGGCTTGGGACAGATACGCAGTATTTT
abundance: .; d_gene: TRBD2; v_gene: TRBV28; j_gene: TRBJ2-1; CDR3aa: CATSRGGNEQFF; CDR3nt: TGTGCCACCTCCCGGGGAGGGAATGAGCAGTTCTTC
abundance: .; d_gene: .; v_gene: TRBV29-1; j_gene: TRBJ2-3; CDR3aa: CSQGGRDTQYF; CDR3nt: TGCAGCCAGGGGGGAAGGGATACGCAGTATTTT
abundance: .; d_gene: TRBD1; v_gene: TRBV6-1; j_gene: TRBJ2-5; CDR3aa: CASSEQGAWGQETQYF; CDR3nt: TGTGCCAGCAGTGAACAGGGGGCGTGGGGTCAAGAGACCCAGTACTTC
abundance: .; d_gene: .; v_gene: TRBV5-6; j_gene: TRBJ1-2; CDR3aa: CASSLAQINYGYTF; CDR3nt: TGTGCCAGCAGCTTGGCTCAGATCAACTATGGCTACACCTTC
abundance: .; d_gene: .; v_gene: TRBV3-1/TRBV3-2; j_gene: TRBJ1-2; CDR3aa: CASSQGGQGGNYGYTF; CDR3nt: TGTGCCAGCAGCCAAGGAGGGCAGGGAGGTAACTATGGCTACACCTTC
abundance: .; d_gene: .; v_gene: TRBV5-4; j_gene: TRBJ2-5; CDR3aa: CATAAGRQETQYF; CDR3nt: TGTGCCACCGCGGCGGGGCGCCAAGAGACCCAGTACTTC
abundance: .; d_gene: TRBD1; v_gene: TRBV7-2; j_gene: TRBJ1-6; CDR3aa: CASSSDRGRDSPLHF; CDR3nt: TGTGCCAGCAGCTCCGACAGGGGACGGGATTCACCCCTCCACTTT
abundance: .; d_gene: .; v_gene: TRBV5-1; j_gene: TRBJ2-2; CDR3aa: CASSALQVAGELFF; CDR3nt: TGCGCCAGCAGCGCCCTCCAGGTTGCCGGGGAGCTGTTTTTT
abundance: few; d_gene: .; v_gene: TRBV19; j_gene: TRBJ2-5; CDR3aa: CASSIGLHQETQYF; CDR3nt: TGTGCCAGTAGTATAGGACTACACCAAGAGACCCAGTACTTC
abundance: once; d_gene: TRBD2; v_gene: TRBV29-1; j_gene: TRBJ2-3; CDR3aa: CSVEVSGGFSDTQYF; CDR3nt: TGCAGCGTTGAAGTAAGCGGGGGGTTCTCAGATACGCAGTATTTT
abundance: .; d_gene: .; v_gene: TRBV12-3/TRBV12-4; j_gene: TRBJ2-1; CDR3aa: CASSPGLNEQFF; CDR3nt: TGTGCCAGCAGTCCCGGTCTAAATGAGCAGTTCTTC
abundance: .; d_gene: .; v_gene: TRBV27; j_gene: TRBJ1-5; CDR3aa: CASSPGSVPTRPQHF; CDR3nt: TGTGCCAGCAGCCCAGGGTCCGTCCCCACCCGGCCCCAGCATTTT